The rows below give T cell receptor beta chains drawn from one sample of a study of T cell responses to AZD1222 COVID-19 vaccine. Sequencing was performed with immunoSEQ multiplex PCR; in TCRdb, only in-frame clones are kept and a portion is missing. The table lists about 150,000 clones, about 90% of them singletons. The sample consisted of peripheral blood, taken on day 0 of AZD1222 vaccination. The source of these receptors is an adult in good health. The CDR3 runs from the conserved cysteine through the conserved F or W. The D gene is left open where the match is weak. Size values are once, few and many counts, or a class for expanded clones, and some rows have none.

j_call v_call d_call clone_size cdr3_aa cdr3_nt
TRBJ2-5 TRBV27 TRBD2 . CASSPLLAGLQETQYF TGTGCCAGCAGTCCCCTACTAGCGGGGCTACAAGAGACCCAGTACTTC
TRBJ2-7 TRBV18 TRBD2 . CASTVAGGLSGEQYF TGTGCCAGCACTGTAGCGGGGGGGCTTTCCGGCGAGCAGTACTTC
TRBJ1-1 TRBV28 . . CASSPSNEAFF TGTGCCAGCAGTCCCTCGAATGAAGCTTTCTTT
TRBJ2-2 TRBV5-3 TRBD2 . CARSLQGPGLGGTSGCFGELFF TGTGCCAGAAGCCTTCAAGGGCCGGGACTCGGAGGGACTAGCGGATGCTTCGGGGAGCTGTTTTTT
TRBJ2-1 TRBV5-6 . . CASTPGLSSYNEQFF TGTGCCAGCACCCCGGGACTTAGCTCCTACAATGAGCAGTTCTTC
TRBJ1-2 TRBV27 . . CASRSTLDGRYGYTF TGTGCCAGCAGGAGCACACTGGATGGGCGCTATGGCTACACCTTC
TRBJ1-1 TRBV14 . . CASSQDPDTEAFF TGTGCCAGCAGCCAAGACCCGGACACTGAAGCTTTCTTT
TRBJ1-1 TRBV5-1 . . CASSLEGRGTEAFF TGCGCCAGCAGCTTGGAGGGTCGGGGCACTGAAGCTTTCTTT
TRBJ2-7 TRBV10-1 . few CASSDLGAEQYF TGCGCCAGCAGTGATTTAGGGGCCGAGCAGTACTTC
TRBJ2-3 TRBV12-3/TRBV12-4 TRBD2 . CASSAGGPDTQYF TGTGCCAGCAGTGCGGGAGGCCCCGATACGCAGTATTTT
TRBJ2-7 TRBV7-9 . . CASSLLATGPYEQYF TGTGCCAGCAGCTTATTAGCTACAGGACCCTACGAGCAGTACTTC
TRBJ2-7 TRBV7-2 . . CASSPGAGSSYEQYF TGTGCCAGCAGCCCGGGGGCAGGAAGCTCCTACGAGCAGTACTTC
TRBJ1-2 TRBV4-3 . . CASSQDRLYGYTF TGCGCCAGCAGCCAAGACAGGCTCTATGGCTACACCTTC
TRBJ2-4 TRBV16 . . CASSQPKGQEGNIQYF TGTGCCAGCAGCCAACCAAAGGGGCAGGAGGGAAACATTCAGTACTTC
TRBJ2-1 TRBV10-3 . . CAISESGGVSYNEQFF TGTGCCATCAGTGAGTCAGGGGGGGTCTCCTACAATGAGCAGTTCTTC
TRBJ1-6 TRBV10-3 TRBD1 . CAISGVPGQGLRSPLHF TGTGCCATCAGTGGAGTCCCGGGACAGGGTTTAAGGTCACCCCTCCACTTT
TRBJ1-5 TRBV27 . . CASKPLGAGNQPQHF TGTGCCAGCAAACCGTTGGGGGCCGGCAATCAGCCCCAGCATTTT
TRBJ2-7 TRBV12-3/TRBV12-4 . . CASSSSYEQYF TGTGCCAGCAGCTCCTCCTACGAGCAGTACTTC
TRBJ1-3 TRBV29-1 . few CSAGTEGNTIYF TGCAGCGCCGGGACGGAAGGAAACACCATATATTTT
TRBJ1-6 TRBV7-2 . once CASSSRQTVNSPLHF TGTGCCAGCAGCTCTAGACAGACGGTTAATTCACCCCTCCACTTT
TRBJ2-7 TRBV6-5 TRBD1 . CASRMGQGYEQYF TGTGCCAGCAGGATGGGACAGGGATACGAGCAGTACTTC
TRBJ2-2 TRBV7-2 . . CASSSSTGKIVTGELFF TGTGCCAGCAGCTCCTCGACAGGAAAAATCGTCACCGGGGAGCTGTTTTTT
TRBJ2-1 TRBV6-1 TRBD2 . CASSDKRGAYNEQFF TGTGCCAGCAGTGATAAGCGGGGGGCCTACAATGAGCAGTTCTTC
TRBJ2-1 TRBV24-1 . . CATSDSGRQSYNEQFF TGTGCCACCAGTGATAGTGGGAGACAGTCGTACAATGAGCAGTTCTTC
TRBJ2-7 TRBV5-5 . . CASSLANGYEQYF TGTGCCAGCAGCTTGGCCAATGGGTACGAGCAGTACTTC
TRBJ1-1 TRBV5-1 . . CASSLAGRGSAFF TGCGCCAGCAGCTTGGCAGGCCGGGGTTCAGCTTTCTTT
TRBJ1-2 TRBV29-1 TRBD1 . CSGRGPSGYTF TGCAGCGGCAGGGGGCCCTCTGGCTACACCTTC
TRBJ1-4 TRBV3-1/TRBV3-2 . . CASSQEGQTLRANEKLFF TGTGCCAGCAGCCAAGAAGGACAGACCCTGCGGGCTAATGAAAAACTGTTTTTT
TRBJ1-1 TRBV28 TRBD1 . CASRTTGTVNTEAFF TGTGCCAGCAGGACGACCGGGACAGTGAACACTGAAGCTTTCTTT
TRBJ2-3 TRBV23-1 TRBD2 . CASSREANTDTQYF TGCGCCTCCTCCCGGGAGGCAAACACAGATACGCAGTATTTT
TRBJ2-7 TRBV4-1 . once CASSQGGSVDEQYF TGCGCCAGCAGCCAAGGTGGGTCAGTAGACGAGCAGTACTTC
TRBJ2-7 TRBV10-3 . . CAISEGGRTRKQYF TGTGCCATCAGTGAGGGTGGGCGGACCCGTAAGCAGTACTTC
TRBJ1-1 TRBV6-5 TRBD1 . CASSTQGGMNTEAFF TGTGCCAGCAGTACACAGGGGGGCATGAACACTGAAGCTTTCTTT
TRBJ1-2 TRBV18 . . CASSLDSAQLYGYTF TGTGCCAGCTCACTGGACAGTGCTCAACTCTATGGCTACACCTTC
TRBJ1-1 TRBV4-1 . . CASSLRVGMNTEAFF TGCGCCAGCAGCCTGAGGGTCGGGATGAACACTGAAGCTTTCTTT
TRBJ1-5 TRBV19 . once CASSWFSGEGQPQHF TGTGCCAGTAGTTGGTTTTCGGGGGAAGGTCAGCCCCAGCATTTT
TRBJ2-3 TRBV5-8 TRBD2 . CASSPSGGQITDTQYF TGTGCCAGCAGCCCTAGCGGGGGACAGATCACAGATACGCAGTATTTT
TRBJ2-1 TRBV2 . . CASRPTRREQFF TGTGCCAGCAGACCCACACGGCGGGAGCAGTTCTTC
TRBJ2-7 TRBV7-2 TRBD2 . CASSSEQPGLAGEQYF TGTGCCAGCAGCTCCGAACAGCCGGGACTAGCGGGCGAGCAGTACTTC
TRBJ1-6 TRBV7-2 TRBD1 . CASSPGQRESPLHF TGTGCCAGCAGCCCGGGACAGCGCGAGTCACCCCTCCACTTT
TRBJ1-1 TRBV5-1 . . CASSPLNSGTEAFF TGCGCCAGCAGTCCCTTGAACAGCGGCACTGAAGCTTTCTTT
TRBJ2-2 TRBV10-3 . . CAISESAYTGELFF TGTGCCATCAGTGAGTCAGCCTACACCGGGGAGCTGTTTTTT
TRBJ2-7 TRBV3-1/TRBV3-2 . . CASSHAGEQYF TGTGCCAGCAGCCATGCAGGCGAGCAGTACTTC